Below are 27 T cell receptor beta chains sequenced from a single sample in a study of shared clonotypes between healthy human individuals. Some clones are missing from TCRdb's copy, which holds only in-frame ones; the method was immunoSEQ multiplex PCR. The sample records roughly 2 million clones, around 95% being singletons. The sample comprised naive CD4+ T cells sorted from blood. Stated subset: CD45RA+ positively selected. The receptors derive from a man aged 18-30 years in good health.

The sample holds one count of this clone. V usage is TRBV11-3 and J usage is TRBJ2-1, with 7 positions matching TRBD1. The CDR3 length is 16 residues. J lost 8 bases, V lost 3 bases, and 13 bases had no gene match. The germline V gene has CDR1 SGHNT and CDR2 YENEEA. The CDR3 coding sequence is TGTGCCAGCAGCTTGGGGACAGCCACAACGTGGGATGAGCAGTTCTTC. Its translation: CASSLGTATTWDEQFF.

This clone was seen a few times. V and J are TRBV2 and TRBJ1-2; D ambiguous. Per germline, CDR1 SNHLY and CDR2 FYNNEI. With 7 bases removed from V and 8 bases from J, the gap between germline ends came to 17 bases. The CDR3 loop spans 13 amino acids. The CDR3 sequence: CASISLARKGYTF. The CDR3 bases are TGTGCCAGCATCTCCCTCGCTAGGAAAGGCTACACCTTC.

A single count supports this clone. The rearrangement joins TRBV28 to TRBJ2-7; no reliable D call. This CDR3 spans 16 amino acids. V lost 5 bases and J lost 2, with 19 bases in between. Germline V gene lookup returns CDR1 MDHEN and CDR2 SYDVKM. The CDR3 coding sequence is TGTGCCAGCAGTAAGACCCGGGCGGTTTTCGCCTACGAGCAGTACTTC. Residues: CASSKTRAVFAYEQYF.

The genes are TRBV11-3 and TRBJ2-2; D not resolved. CDR1 and CDR2 from the germline V gene are SGHNT and YENEEA. The germline V and J ends were trimmed by 4 bases and 1 base, with 7 bases remaining between them. The CDR3 extends over 14 amino acids. The CDR3 bases are TGTGCCAGCAGCTCTTTAGGGAACACCGGGGAGCTGTTTTTT. Protein sequence: CASSSLGNTGELFF. Full variable domain (missing parts from reference TRBV11-3 and TRBJ2-2): EAGVVQSPRYKIIEKKQPVAFWCNPISGHNTLYWYLQNLGQGPELLIRYENEEAVDDSQLPKDRFSAERLKGVDSTLKIQPAELGDSAVYLCASSSLGNTGELFFGEGSRLTVL.

The rearrangement joins TRBV7-2 to TRBJ2-7; D is perhaps TRBD2 (6 bases). The V end was cut by 2 bases, the J end by 1 base, with 18 bases between. Germline lookup yields CDR1 SGHTA and CDR2 FQGNSA. CDR3 length equals 17 residues. CDR3 nucleotides: TGTGCCAGCAGCTTAAGTCCGTCCGGGAGCACTTCCTACGAGCAGTACTTC. Amino acid sequence: CASSLSPSGSTSYEQYF.

The gene calls are TRBV11-2 and TRBJ2-1; D call uncertain. Germline loops: CDR1 SGHAT, CDR2 FQNNGV. This CDR3 region has 14 residues. V lost 2 bases, J lost 5 bases, and 10 bases lay in between. The CDR3 reads CASSLYGPNNEQFF. The CDR3 DNA reads as TGTGCCAGCAGCTTATACGGACCGAACAATGAGCAGTTCTTC.

V and J are TRBV30 and TRBJ1-4, with 12 bases identical to TRBD1. The V gene's germline CDR1 is GTSNPN and CDR2 SVGIG (reference sequence). The CDR3 length is 16 residues. With 8 bases clipped from V and 7 bases from J, the junction kept 14 bases outside the gene matches. The CDR3 protein is CARGQRDRGPGEKLFF. In nucleotides, the CDR3 is TGTGCCCGGGGGCAACGGGACAGGGGGCCTGGTGAAAAACTGTTTTTT.

The V gene is TRBV7-9, the J gene TRBJ1-6; D unclear. Germline V gene sequence: CDR1 SEHNR, CDR2 FQNEAQ (reference sequence). The CDR3 is 17 amino acids. V was cut by 1 base and J by 4 bases, with 14 bases left in between. CDR3 nucleotide sequence: TGTGCCAGCAGCTTAGTAGTTGGATTTAGATATAATTCACCCCTCCACTTT. Amino acids: CASSLVVGFRYNSPLHF. Full variable domain (remainder filled in from reference TRBV7-9 and TRBJ1-6): DTGVSQNPRHKITKRGQNVTFRCDPISEHNRLYWYRQTLGQGPEFLTYFQNEAQLEKSRLLSDRFSAERPKGSFSTLEIQRTEQGDSAMYLCASSLVVGFRYNSPLHFGNGTRLTVT.

This chain links TRBV6-1 with TRBJ2-3; maybe TRBD2 (6 bases). Trimming took 3 bases from V and 2 from J, leaving 18 bases between them. Per the germline V gene, CDR1 is MNHNS and CDR2 is SASEGT. This CDR3 contains 17 residues. CDR3: CASSDRRERAPTDTQYF. CDR3 DNA sequence: TGTGCCAGCAGTGATCGTCGGGAGCGGGCACCCACAGATACGCAGTATTTT.

This chain links TRBV13 with TRBJ2-7; tentatively, D is TRBD2 (5 bases). The CDR3 spans 15 residues. The V gene lost 4 bases and the J gene lost 0 bases, with 13 bases spanning the gap. Germline assignment: CDR1 PRHDT and CDR2 FYEKMQ (reference sequence). The CDR3 is CASSSAGLGSYEQYF. Written as DNA, the CDR3 is TGTGCCAGCAGCTCGGCCGGACTTGGCTCCTACGAGCAGTACTTC.

The table lists this clone with a few counts. The chain joins TRBV6-6 to TRBJ1-5, with TRBD1 matching over 7 bases. The CDR3 covers 15 residues. With V trimmed by 7 bases and J by 3 bases, 9 bases remained unmatched. The germline V gene encodes CDR1 MNHNY and CDR2 SVGAGI (reference sequence). The CDR3 protein is CASNLDRETNQPQHF. CDR3 nucleotides: TGTGCCAGCAACCTCGACAGGGAGACCAATCAGCCCCAGCATTTT.

About this clone itself: Other DNA sequences in the same sample also yield this CDR3. The chain couples TRBV11-2 to TRBJ2-7, with 9 bases lining up with TRBD1. Germline V lookup: CDR1 SGHAT, CDR2 FQNNGV. Losses at the gene ends were 1 base for V and 3 bases for J; bases not matched to a gene: 4. The CDR3 loop spans 15 amino acids. The CDR3 is CASSLVATGGYEQYF. CDR3 DNA: TGTGCCAGCAGCTTAGTTGCGACAGGGGGCTACGAGCAGTACTTC. The full variable domain, with the rest looked up from reference TRBV11-2 and TRBJ2-7, is EAGVAQSPRYKIIEKRQSVAFWCNPISGHATLYWYQQILGQGPKLLIQFQNNGVVDDSQLPKDRFSAERLKGVDSTLKIQPAKLEDSAVYLCASSLVATGGYEQYFGPGTRLTVT.

J is TRBJ2-7 and V is TRBV4-2; the D gene is possibly TRBD2 (6 bases). This CDR3 is 15 amino acids long. CDR1 and CDR2 (germline): LGHNA, YNFKEQ. With 0 bases removed from V and 4 bases from J, the gap between germline ends came to 13 bases. The CDR3, as DNA: TGTGCCAGCAGCCAAGATTTGGCGGGAATATACGAGCAGTACTTC. Translated, it gives CASSQDLAGIYEQYF.

CDR3: CASSRAAGMAFF. The CDR3 DNA reads TGTGCCAGCAGCCGCGCGGCGGGAATGGCTTTCTTT. The chain links TRBV6-5 to TRBJ1-1; D ambiguous. Germline-derived CDR1 and CDR2 are MNHEY and SVGAGI. V was cut by 6 bases and J by 11 bases, with 16 bases left in between. CDR3 length equals 12 residues.

The chain recombines TRBV29-1 with TRBJ1-2, with a tentative D call TRBD1 (6 bases). CDR3 size: 16 residues. V shed 0 bases and J shed 5 bases, with 19 bases lying between them. CDR1 and CDR2 (germline): SQVTM, ANQGSEA. In DNA, the CDR3 is TGCAGCGTTGAAGATCCAGCGGGGGCGGAGAGGTATGGCTACACCTTC. This gives the protein CSVEDPAGAERYGYTF.

This clone was recorded a few times. The rearrangement joins TRBV18 to TRBJ1-1; D might be TRBD1 (5 bases). The CDR3 covers 17 residues. V was pared by 6 bases and J by 4 bases, with 24 bases between. CDR1 and CDR2 (germline): KGHSH, LQKENI. The CDR3, as DNA: TGTGCCAGCTCTCCCCAGGGAGGGGTAGTCAAGGCCACTGAAGCTTTCTTT. As protein: CASSPQGGVVKATEAFF.

This sequence joins TRBV18 and TRBJ2-7; D is possibly TRBD2 (6 bases). CDR3 size: 14 residues. The V gene's germline CDR1 is KGHSH and CDR2 LQKENI. Trimming removed 8 bases at V and 3 bases at J, with 17 bases between. This CDR3 is CASRGTEILYEQYF. CDR3 nucleotide sequence: TGTGCCAGCCGCGGGACGGAGATACTCTACGAGCAGTACTTC.

This clone has just one count. The chain is built from TRBV6-1 and TRBJ1-2, with unresolved D. The CDR3 is 13 amino acids. V was pared by 0 bases and J by 8 bases, with 10 bases between. Per germline, CDR1 MNHNS and CDR2 SASEGT. CDR3 nucleotides: TGTGCCAGCAGTGAAGCAGCACGCTGGGGCTACACCTTC. This codes for CASSEAARWGYTF.

This rearrangement joins TRBV10-3 to TRBJ2-5; D is uncertain. V was shortened by 3 bases and J by 4 bases, with 9 bases between the two germline ends. The CDR3 extends over 13 amino acids. CDR1 ENHRY and CDR2 SYGVKD come from the germline V gene. CDR3 region: CAISETDRETQYF. CDR3 coding DNA: TGTGCCATCAGTGAAACCGACCGAGAGACCCAGTACTTC.

V gene TRBV6-6 combines with J gene TRBJ1-1; D possibly corresponds to TRBD1 (6 bases). V lost 5 bases to trimming and J lost 7 bases, with 17 bases between them. The CDR3 has 14 amino acids. From germline, CDR1 is MNHNY and CDR2 SVGAGI (reference sequence). In DNA form, the CDR3 reads TGTGCCAGCAGTGATCCCACAGGGCAGGGTGAAGCTTTCTTT. Amino acids: CASSDPTGQGEAFF.

The chain carries TRBV5-3 and TRBJ1-1; D is uncertain. TRBV5-3 is an open reading frame, and its role is uncertain. The CDR3 consists of 12 residues. The germline V and J ends were trimmed by 0 bases and 8 bases, with 8 bases remaining between them. The CDR3 reads CARSLGSKEAFF. Written as DNA, the CDR3 is TGTGCCAGAAGCTTGGGGAGCAAAGAAGCTTTCTTT.

The chain links TRBV5-1 to TRBJ1-6, with D perhaps matching TRBD1 (5 bases). Trimming cost V 4 bases and J 4 bases, with 21 bases left between them. The germline V gene has CDR1 SGHRS and CDR2 YFSETQ. The CDR3 contains 18 residues. The CDR3 here is CASSLGVESGLYNSPLHF. Written as DNA, the CDR3 is TGCGCCAGCAGCCTGGGGGTTGAGTCAGGGTTGTATAATTCACCCCTCCACTTT.

V is TRBV19 and J is TRBJ2-3, with D tentatively TRBD1 (5 bases). This CDR3 is 15 amino acids long. The germline V gene has CDR1 LNHDA and CDR2 SQIVND (reference sequence). Trimming cost V 6 bases and J 0 bases, with 13 bases left between them. Written as DNA, the CDR3 is TGTGCCAGTAGCACACTGGGGCAGAGCACAGATACGCAGTATTTT. It translates to CASSTLGQSTDTQYF.

The CDR3: CASSSGASGNTIYF. CDR3 nucleotide sequence: TGTGCCAGCAGCTCCGGGGCCTCTGGAAACACCATATATTTT. The chain has TRBV11-1 and TRBJ1-3, with a weak D call TRBD1 (5 bases). The germline gives CDR1 SGHAT, CDR2 FQDESV (reference sequence). The V and J ends lost 4 bases and 0 bases respectively, with 7 bases between them. CDR3 length equals 14 residues.

Remarks on this clone: Distinct nucleotide sequences in the sample also encode this CDR3. V gene TRBV6-6 combines with J gene TRBJ1-2, with TRBD1 matching 9 bases. The germline V gene has CDR1 MNHNY and CDR2 SVGAGI (reference sequence). After removal of 5 bases from V and 2 bases from J, the junction contained 0 bases not matched to a gene. The CDR3 sequence is 13 residues long. In nucleotides, the CDR3 is TGTGCCAGCAGTGGGACAGGGAACTATGGCTACACCTTC. Translating gives CASSGTGNYGYTF.

This clone showed up just once. This chain joins TRBV6-1 and TRBJ2-2; TRBD1 aligns across 9 bases. Germline-derived CDR1 and CDR2 are MNHNS and SASEGT. Unmatched junction bases numbered 2, after V lost 2 bases and J lost 4 bases. The CDR3 extends over 15 amino acids. CDR3 coding DNA: TGTGCCAGCAGTGAAAACAGGGGGCGCACCGGGGAGCTGTTTTTT. The encoded protein is CASSENRGRTGELFF.

This clone was observed a single time. The V call is TRBV5-1, the J call TRBJ2-2; TRBD2 matches at 10 bases. The J segment lost 3 bases and the V segment lost 4 bases, leaving 3 bases of the junction unmatched. The CDR3 consists of 15 residues. Germline V gives CDR1 SGHRS, CDR2 YFSETQ. The CDR3 sequence is CASSTGTSDTGELFF. The DNA of the CDR3 is TGCGCCAGCAGCACCGGGACTAGCGACACCGGGGAGCTGTTTTTT.